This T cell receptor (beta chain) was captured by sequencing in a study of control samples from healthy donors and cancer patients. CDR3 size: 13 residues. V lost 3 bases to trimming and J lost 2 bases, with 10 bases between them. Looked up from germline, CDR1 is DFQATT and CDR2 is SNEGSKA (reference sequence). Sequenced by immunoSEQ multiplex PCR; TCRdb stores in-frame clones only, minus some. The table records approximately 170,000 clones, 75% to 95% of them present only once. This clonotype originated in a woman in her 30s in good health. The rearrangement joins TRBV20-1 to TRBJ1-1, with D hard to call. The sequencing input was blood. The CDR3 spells CSASRQPNTEAFF. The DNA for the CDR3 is TGCAGTGCTAGTCGGCAGCCCAACACTGAAGCTTTCTTT.